The 10 T cell receptor beta chains below come from one sample, sequenced in a study of identical twins. TCRdb recomputed calls from the 5' RACE reads with MiXCR, one row per CDR3 protein. The profile shows 420,000 or so distinct CDR3 sequences, about a fifth of them singletons. The specimen sequenced was naive T cells sorted from blood. These receptors all come from a man in his forties or fifties in good health.

This clonotype was seen many times. V gene TRBV5-1 combines with J gene TRBJ2-3, with D perhaps matching TRBD1 or TRBD2 (5 bases each). CDR3 size: 16 residues. V was trimmed by 4 bases and J by 4 bases, leaving 19 bases between them. Germline CDR1 and CDR2: SGHRS and YFSETQ. CDR3 sequence: CASSPREGARSDTQYF. DNA for the CDR3: TGCGCCAGCAGCCCCCGGGAAGGGGCTAGGTCAGATACGCAGTATTTT.

The chain employs TRBV4-3 and TRBJ2-1; 8 nucleotides match TRBD2. Germline V gene data show CDR1 as LGHNA and CDR2 as YSLEER. V gave up 4 bases and J gave up 5 bases; unmatched junction bases: 10. CDR3 size: 16 residues. The CDR3: CASSLDFSGGDNEQFF. Written as DNA, the CDR3 is TGCGCCAGCAGCCTTGACTTTTCGGGAGGGGACAATGAGCAGTTCTTC.

The chain employs TRBV7-8 and TRBJ1-2; D gene unclear. The germline CDR1 and CDR2 sequences are SGHVS and FQNEAQ. This CDR3 has 14 amino acids. The V end lost 0 bases, the J end lost 5 bases, and 10 bases lay between the germline ends. CDR3 protein: CASSLAGYHYGYTF. The DNA of the CDR3 is TGTGCCAGCAGCTTAGCCGGCTATCATTATGGCTACACCTTC.

The sample holds a few counts of this clonotype. J is TRBJ2-3 and V is TRBV6-1; 10 bases agree with TRBD2. Per the germline V gene, CDR1 is MNHNS and CDR2 is SASEGT. The CDR3 consists of 14 residues. J lost 6 bases, V lost 5 bases, and 5 bases had no gene match. The CDR3 bases are TGTGCCAGCAGTCGTAGCGGGGGGAAGGATACGCAGTATTTT. This encodes CASSRSGGKDTQYF.

This chain uses TRBV7-9 with TRBJ1-2, with TRBD1 matching over 9 bases. Germline V gene sequence: CDR1 SEHNR, CDR2 FQNEAQ (reference sequence). V dropped 5 bases and J dropped 7; count of bases not matched to a gene: 5. This CDR3 spans 13 amino acids. In nucleotides, the CDR3 is TGTGCCAGCAGCCAGACAGGGGGTTTTGGCTACACCTTC. This encodes CASSQTGGFGYTF.

J is TRBJ1-5 and V is TRBV6-5, with 9 bases fitting TRBD1. The CDR3 spans 14 residues. Per the germline V gene, CDR1 is MNHEY and CDR2 is SVGAGI. J gave up 6 bases and V 3 bases, and 3 bases lay outside the gene matches. The CDR3 DNA is TGTGCCAGCAGTTATTCGGACAGGGGTCAGCCCCAGCATTTT. Its translation: CASSYSDRGQPQHF.

This clonotype came up many times. J is TRBJ2-7 and V is TRBV5-6; tentative D call: TRBD1 (5 bases). CDR1 SGHDT and CDR2 YYEEEE come from the germline V gene. The V end lost 0 bases, the J end lost 4 bases, and 14 bases lay between the germline ends. This CDR3 region has 15 residues. The CDR3 loop reads CASSLGSQQGYEQYF. In nucleotides, the CDR3 is TGTGCCAGCAGCTTGGGATCGCAGCAGGGATACGAGCAGTACTTC.

This clonotype was detected ten times or more. The rearrangement joins TRBV19 to TRBJ1-1; D not resolved. V gave up 9 bases and J gave up 0 bases, with 8 bases separating them. Germline CDR1 and CDR2: LNHDA and SQIVND (reference sequence). The CDR3 has 12 residues. The CDR3 protein is CASGPMNTEAFF. DNA of the CDR3: TGTGCCAGCGGGCCGATGAACACTGAAGCTTTCTTT.

This clonotype was counted between two and nine times. The chain employs TRBV11-2 and TRBJ2-7, with D perhaps matching TRBD2 (5 bases). The CDR3 has 12 amino acids. Germline V CDR1 and CDR2: SGHAT, FQNNGV. The V end lost 5 bases, the J end lost 7 bases, and 12 bases lay between the germline ends. The CDR3 coding sequence is TGTGCCAGCAGCCGCGAACTAGGAGAGCAGTACTTC. Translation gives CASSRELGEQYF.

This clonotype occurred many times. In nucleotides, the CDR3 is TGTGCCAGCAGTTTAGGGGACAGGGCTTTCTACAATGAGCAGTTCTTC. It yields the protein CASSLGDRAFYNEQFF. The rearrangement links TRBV12-3 or TRBV12-4 to TRBJ2-1, with 9 bases aligning to TRBD1. The CDR3 consists of 16 residues. The V gene end was trimmed by 1 base and the J gene end by 3 bases; junction bases not matched to a gene: 4.